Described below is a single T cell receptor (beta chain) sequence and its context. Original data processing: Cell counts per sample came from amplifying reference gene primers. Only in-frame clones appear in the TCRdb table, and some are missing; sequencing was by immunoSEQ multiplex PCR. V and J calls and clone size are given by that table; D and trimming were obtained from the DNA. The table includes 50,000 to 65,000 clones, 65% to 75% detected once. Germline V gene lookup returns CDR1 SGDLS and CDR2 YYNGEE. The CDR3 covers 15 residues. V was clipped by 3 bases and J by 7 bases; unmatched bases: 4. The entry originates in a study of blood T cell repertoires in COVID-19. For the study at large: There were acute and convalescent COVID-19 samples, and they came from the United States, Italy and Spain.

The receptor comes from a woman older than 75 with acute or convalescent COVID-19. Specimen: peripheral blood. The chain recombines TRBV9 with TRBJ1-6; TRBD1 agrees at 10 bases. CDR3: CASSGRTGGNSPLHF. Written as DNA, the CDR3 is TGTGCCAGCAGCGGACGGACAGGGGGGAATTCACCCCTCCACTTT. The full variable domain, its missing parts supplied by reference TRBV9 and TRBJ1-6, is DSGVTQTPKHLITATGQRVTLRCSPRSGDLSVYWYQQSLDQGLQFLIQYYNGEERAKGNILERFSAQQFPDLHSELNLSSLELGDSALYFCASSGRTGGNSPLHFGNGTRLTVT.